One sample yielded the 25 T cell receptor beta chains listed below, sequenced in a study of identical twins. TCRdb independently ran MiXCR on the 5' RACE reads; one entry per CDR3 protein. The table shows a few hundred thousand distinct CDR3 sequences, with 9% to 10% occurring only once. Sequenced sample: naive T cells sorted from blood. These receptor sequences come from a woman between 45 and 60 years old in good health.

There are a few counts of this clonotype. The chain couples TRBV29-1 to TRBJ1-3; D possibly corresponds to TRBD1 (5 bases). This CDR3 spans 14 amino acids. V was clipped by 4 bases and J by 0 bases, with 10 bases between them. Per the germline V gene, CDR1 is SQVTM and CDR2 is ANQGSEA. CDR3 loop: CSVVDSFSGNTIYF. DNA of the CDR3: TGCAGCGTTGTTGACAGTTTCTCTGGAAACACCATATATTTT.

This clonotype was seen repeatedly, ten times or more. The CDR3 spells CASSLARDPYEQYV. The CDR3 DNA reads TGTGCCAGCAGTTTGGCACGGGACCCATACGAGCAGTACGTC. V and J are TRBV28 and TRBJ2-7; the D call may be TRBD1 or TRBD2 (5 bases each). Germline-derived CDR1 and CDR2 are MDHEN and SYDVKM. CDR3 length: 14 amino acids. V was clipped by 3 bases and J by 4 bases, with 13 bases between them.

This clonotype showed up just a few times. This chain's CDR3 is CASSESSLPIVNEQFF. The CDR3 bases are TGCGCCAGCAGTGAGTCCTCACTTCCCATCGTGAATGAGCAGTTCTTC. This sequence joins TRBV10-2 and TRBJ2-1; D is ambiguous. CDR3 length: 16 residues. From germline, CDR1 is WSHSY and CDR2 SAAADI. The germline V and J ends were trimmed by 0 bases and 7 bases, with 16 bases remaining between them.

The chain employs TRBV5-1 and TRBJ2-2, with TRBD1 identical over 10 bases. The CDR3 is 17 amino acids. Unmatched junction bases numbered 12, after V lost 4 bases and J lost 6 bases. The germline CDR1 and CDR2 sequences are SGHRS and YFSETQ. The CDR3: CASSLLDRGSGAGELFF. The DNA for the CDR3 is TGCGCCAGCAGCCTATTGGACAGGGGGAGTGGTGCCGGGGAGCTGTTTTTT.

The chain is built from TRBV12-3 or TRBV12-4 and TRBJ2-1; 7 bases match TRBD1. The CDR3 sequence is 14 residues long. V shed 7 bases and J 2 bases; nucleotides not matched to a gene: 5. DNA of the CDR3: TGTGCCAGCATCGGACAGGTTCCCTACAATGAGCAGTTCTTC. Translating it yields CASIGQVPYNEQFF.

This clonotype was counted at least ten times. The V and J genes are TRBV9 and TRBJ1-1; D gene ambiguous. V was shortened by 0 bases and J by 5 bases, with 11 bases between the two germline ends. CDR1 and CDR2 from the germline V gene are SGDLS and YYNGEE. The CDR3 runs to 14 residues. The CDR3 sequence: CASSVDGEETEAFF. CDR3 nucleotides: TGTGCCAGCAGCGTAGACGGGGAGGAAACTGAAGCTTTCTTT.

V usage is TRBV24-1 and J usage is TRBJ1-2, with a tentative D call TRBD1 (5 bases). CDR3 length: 16 amino acids. The V gene lost 5 bases and the J gene lost 7 bases, with 22 bases spanning the gap. In germline, CDR1 is KGHDR, CDR2 SFDVKD. CDR3 protein: CATSVFSIGQGSGYTF. The CDR3, as DNA: TGTGCCACCAGTGTGTTTTCGATTGGGCAGGGAAGTGGCTACACCTTC.

The rearrangement uses TRBV20-1 and TRBJ2-5; unclear D gene. Germline CDR1 reads DFQATT; CDR2 reads SNEGSKA (reference sequence). CDR3 length: 15 residues. With 5 bases removed from V and 1 base from J, the gap between germline ends came to 17 bases. CDR3 sequence reads: CSADVRGERQETQYF. The CDR3 coding sequence is TGCAGTGCTGATGTGAGAGGCGAGCGCCAAGAGACCCAGTACTTC.

The CDR3 DNA reads as TGTGCCAGCAGCCAGGGACAGGGGTTCGACTATGGCTACACCTTC. Its translation: CASSQGQGFDYGYTF. This chain links TRBV3-1 with TRBJ1-2, with 10 bases fitting TRBD1. The V and J ends lost 3 bases and 3 bases, in that order; junction bases with no gene match: 4. Germline-derived CDR1 and CDR2 are LGHDT and YNNKEL (reference sequence). The CDR3 is 15 residues long.

V is TRBV19 and J is TRBJ2-7; D might be TRBD1 or TRBD2, each matching 5 bases. The CDR3 runs 13 residues. CDR1 is LNHDA and CDR2 is SQIVND in the germline V gene (reference sequence). V lost 0 bases to trimming and J lost 7 bases, with 10 bases between them. CDR3 DNA: TGTGCCAGTAGTATAGAGCCAGGGAGAGAGCAGTACGTC. Translating it yields CASSIEPGREQYV.

This clonotype was seen more than once but under ten times. The V call is TRBV3-1, the J call TRBJ2-5; possibly TRBD1 or TRBD2 for D (5 bases each). Germline CDR1 and CDR2: LGHDT and YNNKEL (reference sequence). This CDR3 has 18 residues. Trimming took off 4 bases at V and 2 bases at J, with 23 bases between the two ends. DNA for the CDR3: TGTGCCAGCAGCCTTAAGGCGGGCAGGGCCGCCGATCAAGAGACCCAGTACTTC. Translated, it gives CASSLKAGRAADQETQYF.

The CDR3 DNA reads TGCGCCAGCAGCCAAGCGGCAGGGCCGAATGAAAAACTGTTTTTT. Translating gives CASSQAAGPNEKLFF. The J gene is TRBJ1-4, the V gene TRBV4-1, with a tentative D call TRBD1 (5 bases). The germline CDR1 and CDR2 sequences are MGHRA and YSYEKL. Trimming removed 1 base at V and 5 bases at J, with 11 bases between. This CDR3 contains 15 residues.

This clonotype was seen repeatedly, ten times or more. The chain uses TRBV10-3 and TRBJ1-1, with a weak D call TRBD1 (6 bases). Germline V gene sequence: CDR1 ENHRY, CDR2 SYGVKD. This CDR3 contains 13 residues. V was pared by 3 bases and J by 6 bases, with 11 bases between. CDR3 protein: CAISDPGVAEAFF. The CDR3 region has the DNA TGTGCCATCAGTGACCCAGGGGTCGCTGAAGCTTTCTTT.

This clonotype was picked up a small number of times. The chain couples TRBV7-8 to TRBJ2-1, with 11 bases matching TRBD2. This CDR3 comprises 16 residues. V gave up 2 bases and J gave up 7 bases; unmatched junction bases: 7. Germline CDR1 is SGHVS and CDR2 is FQNEAQ. Here the CDR3 reads CASSLLRGTSGNEQFF. The CDR3, as DNA: TGTGCCAGCAGCTTACTCAGAGGGACTAGCGGAAATGAGCAGTTCTTC.

This clonotype came up many times. The rearrangement uses TRBV27 and TRBJ2-2; 9 bases line up with TRBD1. V was pared by 7 bases and J by 6 bases, with 12 bases of the junction left unmatched. In germline, CDR1 is MNHEY, CDR2 SMNVEV (reference sequence). The CDR3 spans 16 residues. In DNA form, the CDR3 reads TGTGCCAGCAACGACATTTACAGGGGGCCCTCCGGGGAGCTGTTTTTT. Amino acids: CASNDIYRGPSGELFF.

Only a few counts were recorded for this clonotype. The rearrangement joins TRBV7-3 to TRBJ2-1; possible D gene TRBD1, 5 bases. The CDR3 contains 13 residues. Trimming took 5 bases from V and 7 from J, leaving 12 bases between them. Germline V gene lookup returns CDR1 SGHTA and CDR2 FQGTGA. The CDR3 DNA is TGTGCCAGCAGCGACAGACACCATAATGAGCAGTTCTTC. As protein: CASSDRHHNEQFF.

This rearrangement joins TRBV7-6 to TRBJ1-1, with 9 bases aligning to TRBD1. CDR1 and CDR2 from the germline V gene are SGHVS and FNYEAQ. This CDR3 comprises 16 residues. Trimming at V came to 0 bases and at J to 4 bases, leaving 6 bases not matched to a gene. The CDR3 DNA reads TGTGCCAGCAGCTTAGCGCCGGGACAGGGAAGCACTGAAGCTTTCTTT. It yields the protein CASSLAPGQGSTEAFF.

CDR3 DNA sequence: TGCAGTGCTCCCCAGGGGGCGGGAGGAGGTAATGAGCAGTTCTTC. It is translated as CSAPQGAGGGNEQFF. The rearrangement links TRBV20-1 to TRBJ2-1; the D gene could be TRBD1 or TRBD2 (8 bases each). This CDR3 spans 15 amino acids. Germline V CDR1 and CDR2: DFQATT, SNEGSKA (reference sequence). Trimming took off 5 bases at V and 7 bases at J, with 21 bases between the two ends.

This clonotype appeared a few times. This chain links TRBV20-1 with TRBJ2-7; D is ambiguous. Germline V gene lookup returns CDR1 DFQATT and CDR2 SNEGSKA (reference sequence). CDR3 size: 13 residues. CDR3 sequence reads: CSARDHNAYEQYV. The CDR3 DNA sequence: TGCAGTGCCAGAGATCACAATGCCTACGAGCAGTACGTC.

V usage is TRBV20-1 and J usage is TRBJ2-2; 7 positions match TRBD2. The CDR3 consists of 14 residues. Germline trimming cut 1 base from V and 7 bases from J; bases unmatched to any gene: 6. Germline CDR1 is DFQATT and CDR2 is SNEGSKA (reference sequence). CDR3 region: CSARGTSMGGELFF. The CDR3 bases are TGCAGTGCTAGAGGGACTAGTATGGGCGGGGAGCTGTTTTTT.

This sequence joins TRBV13 and TRBJ2-1, with D tentatively TRBD2 (5 bases). Germline CDR1 PRHDT, CDR2 FYEKMQ (reference sequence). The CDR3 covers 10 residues. V lost 8 bases to trimming and J lost 16 bases, with 15 bases between them. The CDR3 is CASEPGGPFF. The DNA for the CDR3 is TGTGCCAGCGAGCCAGGCGGGCCCTTCTTC. The full variable domain, with the rest looked up from reference TRBV13 and TRBJ2-1, is AAGVIQSPRHLIKEKRETATLKCYPIPRHDTVYWYQQGPGQDPQFLISFYEKMQSDKGSIPDRFSAQQFSDYHSELNMSSLELGDSALYFCASEPGGPFFGPGTRLTVL.

This clonotype was observed many times. This chain links TRBV6-5 with TRBJ2-1, with a tentative D call TRBD2 (5 bases). CDR1 is MNHEY and CDR2 is SVGAGI in the germline V gene. Between the trimmed V and J ends, which lost 1 base and 0 bases, there was a span of 13 bases. This CDR3 is 17 amino acids long. CDR3 in amino acids: CASSYYGVQSSYNEQFF. The CDR3 DNA sequence: TGTGCCAGCAGTTACTACGGGGTCCAGAGCTCCTACAATGAGCAGTTCTTC.

The J gene is TRBJ1-5, the V gene TRBV20-1; D gene unclear. CDR1 DFQATT and CDR2 SNEGSKA come from the germline V gene (reference sequence). Trimming took 4 bases from V and 7 from J, leaving 14 bases between them. The CDR3 length is 13 residues. The CDR3 loop reads CSAITGGPQPQHF. The CDR3 coding sequence is TGCAGTGCTATAACGGGCGGACCACAGCCCCAGCATTTT.

This sequence joins TRBV20-1 and TRBJ2-1; 8 nucleotides match TRBD2. Germline-derived CDR1 and CDR2 are DFQATT and SNEGSKA (reference sequence). The V segment lost 6 bases and the J segment 7 bases; nucleotides outside the gene matches: 14. The CDR3 spans 15 residues. The CDR3 is CSATGTRGRANEQFF. The CDR3 bases are TGCAGTGCCACCGGGACTAGGGGGAGGGCGAATGAGCAGTTCTTC.

The chain recombines TRBV27 with TRBJ2-2; D is undetermined. V dropped 7 bases and J dropped 3 bases, with 6 bases sitting between them. Looked up from germline, CDR1 is MNHEY and CDR2 is SMNVEV (reference sequence). The CDR3 totals 12 residues. The CDR3 sequence is CASIYHTGELFF. CDR3 DNA: TGTGCCAGCATATACCACACCGGGGAGCTGTTTTTT.